The 22 T cell receptor beta chains given below trace back to one sample, sequenced in a study of blood T cell repertoires in COVID-19. Profiling relied on immunoSEQ multiplex PCR, and the TCRdb table lists in-frame clones only, not all of them. The table records nearly 25,000 clones, about four fifths of them present only once. Sequencing was done on a sample of peripheral blood. Receptors originate from a man aged 70 or older with acute or convalescent COVID-19.

This chain links TRBV5-4 with TRBJ2-7, with 11 positions matching TRBD1. The CDR3 has 16 amino acids. CDR1 and CDR2 (germline): SGHNT, YYREEE (reference sequence). The V gene end was trimmed by 4 bases and the J gene end by 2 bases; junction bases not matched to a gene: 8. CDR3 in amino acids: CASSRGTGGGAYEQYF. The CDR3 bases are TGTGCCAGCAGCAGAGGGACAGGGGGTGGGGCCTACGAGCAGTACTTC.

The chain's CDR3 is CASSLDGGARRETQYF. CDR3 nucleotides: TGTGCCAGCAGCTTAGATGGGGGCGCCAGGAGGGAGACCCAGTACTTC. The rearrangement uses TRBV11-2 and TRBJ2-5, with D tentatively TRBD1 (6 bases). Trimming pared 0 bases from V and 5 bases from J, leaving 16 bases between. This CDR3 has 16 residues. Germline V CDR1 and CDR2: SGHAT, FQNNGV.

The chain links TRBV5-1 to TRBJ2-3; 12 bases match TRBD2. Germline V CDR1 and CDR2: SGHRS, YFSETQ. There are 20 residues in the CDR3. The J segment lost 5 bases and the V segment lost 1 base, leaving 17 bases of the junction unmatched. CDR3 nucleotides: TGCGCCAGCAGCTTGAGGTCCAGGACTAGCGGGGCTCTTTCTAGAGATACGCAGTATTTT. This sequence encodes CASSLRSRTSGALSRDTQYF.

J is TRBJ1-5 and V is TRBV6-5, with a weak D call TRBD1 (6 bases). CDR3 length equals 14 residues. Deletions cut 6 bases from V and 3 bases from J, with 12 bases between. The germline V gene has CDR1 MNHEY and CDR2 SVGAGI. Here the CDR3 reads CASRERGNNQPQHF. The DNA of the CDR3 is TGTGCCAGCAGGGAGAGGGGGAACAATCAGCCCCAGCATTTT.

The chain recombines TRBV18 with TRBJ1-1; D is perhaps TRBD1 (6 bases). V was shortened by 2 bases and J by 3 bases, with 16 bases between the two germline ends. This CDR3 has 16 residues. The V gene's germline CDR1 is KGHSH and CDR2 LQKENI. In DNA, the CDR3 is TGTGCCAGCTCACCAAGCCGGACAGCCGGGGACACTGAAGCTTTCTTT. It codes for CASSPSRTAGDTEAFF. The full variable domain, in which reference TRBV18 and TRBJ1-1 provide the parts outside the CDR3, is NAGVMQNPRHLVRRRGQEARLRCSPMKGHSHVYWYRQLPEEGLKFMVYLQKENIIDESGMPKERFSAEFPKEGPSILRIQQVVRGDSAAYFCASSPSRTAGDTEAFFGQGTRLTVV.

The chain carries TRBV30 and TRBJ2-7; possible D gene TRBD2, 6 bases. Germline V gives CDR1 GTSNPN, CDR2 SVGIG (reference sequence). This CDR3 comprises 14 residues. V was cut by 3 bases and J by 6 bases, with 18 bases left in between. The CDR3 region has the DNA TGTGCCTGGAGCGTGACTAGGAATTTCGCCGAGCAGTACTTC. As protein: CAWSVTRNFAEQYF. Variable domain in full (rest from reference TRBV30 and TRBJ2-7): SQTIHQWPATLVQPVGSPLSLECTVEGTSNPNLYWYRQAAGRGLQLLFYSVGIGQISSEVPQNLSASRPQDRQFILSSKKLLLSDSGFYLCAWSVTRNFAEQYFGPGTRLTVT.

The V call is TRBV6-5, the J call TRBJ1-1; D not certain. Per the germline V gene, CDR1 is MNHEY and CDR2 is SVGAGI. Trimming stripped 6 bases from V and 5 bases from J, with 13 bases between. The CDR3 contains 13 residues. DNA for the CDR3: TGTGCCAGCAGCCTAGCCACGGGGACTGAAGCTTTCTTT. Its protein product is CASSLATGTEAFF.

The rearrangement uses TRBV9 and TRBJ2-3; 9 nucleotides line up with TRBD2. CDR1 is SGDLS, CDR2 YYNGEE, per germline. V shed 2 bases and J 0 bases; nucleotides not matched to a gene: 1. The CDR3 runs to 15 residues. DNA of the CDR3: TGTGCCAGCAGCGTTGCGGGAGGGAGCACAGATACGCAGTATTTT. Translated: CASSVAGGSTDTQYF.

This clone was seen a few times. This chain connects TRBV19 to TRBJ2-1; 13 nucleotides line up with TRBD2. The CDR3 is 18 amino acids. Germline V gene lookup returns CDR1 LNHDA and CDR2 SQIVND (reference sequence). The trim removed 6 bases at V and 4 bases at J, leaving 12 bases unmatched. CDR3 coding DNA: TGTGCCAGTAGCGGACTAGCGGGGGACGGTACTGGATACAATGAGCAGTTCTTC. Protein sequence: CASSGLAGDGTGYNEQFF. The full variable domain, with the rest looked up from reference TRBV19 and TRBJ2-1, is DGGITQSPKYLFRKEGQNVTLSCEQNLNHDAMYWYRQDPGQGLRLIYYSQIVNDFQKGDIAEGYSVSREKKESFPLTVTSAQKNPTAFYLCASSGLAGDGTGYNEQFFGPGTRLTVL.

The genes are TRBV10-3 and TRBJ1-1; 9 bases map to TRBD1. J gave up 4 bases and V 4 bases, and 7 bases lay outside the gene matches. CDR3 length: 15 residues. Germline loops: CDR1 ENHRY, CDR2 SYGVKD. The CDR3 DNA reads as TGTGCCATCAGTGCTCCGGGACAGGGTATCACTGAAGCTTTCTTT. This translates into CAISAPGQGITEAFF.

This clone was detected only a few times. V is TRBV6-1 and J is TRBJ2-7; 8 bases match TRBD1. After removal of 3 bases from V and 0 bases from J, the junction contained 4 bases not matched to a gene. The CDR3 runs 15 residues. Germline V gene data show CDR1 as MNHNS and CDR2 as SASEGT. The CDR3 loop is CASSETGAPSYEQYF. DNA for the CDR3: TGTGCCAGCAGTGAGACAGGGGCACCCTCCTACGAGCAGTACTTC.

The chain combines TRBV5-4 with TRBJ2-3, with D maybe TRBD1 (5 bases). Per the germline V gene, CDR1 is SGHNT and CDR2 is YYREEE (reference sequence). The V and J ends lost 2 bases and 3 bases respectively, with 7 bases between them. The CDR3 is 13 amino acids. The CDR3 nucleotides are TGTGCCAGCAGCTTAAAGGGGACAGATACGCAGTATTTT. Translated: CASSLKGTDTQYF.

The rearrangement uses TRBV7-3 and TRBJ2-3, with D possibly being TRBD2 (7 bases). Germline loops: CDR1 SGHTA, CDR2 FQGTGA. The CDR3 loop spans 19 amino acids. V was clipped by 6 bases and J by 0 bases, with 25 bases between them. The CDR3 nucleotides are TGTGCCAGCAGTTTCCTCGGGGGCGGGGGCTCCCCTAGCACAGATACGCAGTATTTT. Amino acids: CASSFLGGGGSPSTDTQYF.

V gene TRBV6-5 combines with J gene TRBJ2-2; tentatively, D is TRBD2 (5 bases). The V and J ends lost 11 bases and 5 bases respectively, with 9 bases between them. Germline values: CDR1 MNHEY, CDR2 SVGAGI. The CDR3 spans 11 residues. This CDR3 is CAGERTGELFF. For the CDR3, the DNA is TGTGCCGGGGAGAGAACCGGGGAGCTGTTTTTT.

CDR3 in amino acids: CASSPAGAHQPQHF. The CDR3 DNA follows: TGTGCCAGCAGCCCGGCGGGTGCTCATCAGCCCCAGCATTTT. The J gene is TRBJ1-5, the V gene TRBV6-5; unclear D gene. The CDR3 runs 14 residues. V lost 6 bases and J 5 bases, leaving 14 bases between the germline ends. Germline V gives CDR1 MNHEY, CDR2 SVGAGI.

This sequence joins TRBV6-5 and TRBJ1-3; 8 bases line up with TRBD1. After removal of 0 bases from V and 4 bases from J, the junction contained 2 bases not matched to a gene. The CDR3 totals 15 residues. Germline-derived CDR1 and CDR2 are MNHEY and SVGAGI. Written as DNA, the CDR3 is TGTGCCAGCAGTTACTCCAGGGGGCTCGGAAACACCATATATTTT. It codes for CASSYSRGLGNTIYF.

V usage is TRBV6-5 and J usage is TRBJ2-1; 15 positions agree with TRBD2. Looked up from germline, CDR1 is MNHEY and CDR2 is SVGAGI. The trim removed 5 bases at V and 8 bases at J, leaving 4 bases unmatched. This CDR3 comprises 15 residues. Here the CDR3 DNA reads TGTGCCAGCAGTCCATGGACTAGCGGGGGGGATGAGCAGTTCTTC. Its translation is CASSPWTSGGDEQFF.

J is TRBJ2-2 and V is TRBV10-2; TRBD2 matches at 11 bases. The CDR3 is 15 residues long. The V gene's germline CDR1 is WSHSY and CDR2 SAAADI. The J segment lost 4 bases and the V segment lost 11 bases, leaving 9 bases of the junction unmatched. CDR3 DNA: TGCGCCGGCGGTAGCGGGGGGGCCCCCACCGGGGAGCTGTTTTTT. It encodes CAGGSGGAPTGELFF.

The chain recombines TRBV15 with TRBJ2-7; 7 nucleotides agree with TRBD1. CDR1 and CDR2 from the germline V gene are LNHNV and YYDKDF (reference sequence). V dropped 5 bases and J dropped 0; count of bases not matched to a gene: 10. This CDR3 comprises 16 residues. CDR3 sequence: CATSELTRTGSYEQYF. Written as DNA, the CDR3 is TGTGCCACCAGCGAACTAACTCGGACAGGCTCCTACGAGCAGTACTTC. Full variable domain (missing parts from reference TRBV15 and TRBJ2-7): DAMVIQNPRYQVTQFGKPVTLSCSQTLNHNVMYWYQQKSSQAPKLLFHYYDKDFNNEADTPDNFQSRRPNTSFCFLDIRSPGLGDTAMYLCATSELTRTGSYEQYFGPGTRLTVT.

In DNA, the CDR3 is TGTGCCAGCAATCTCTCCTACGAGCAGTACTTC. Encoded protein: CASNLSYEQYF. The chain has TRBV6-5 and TRBJ2-7, with D hard to call. V gave up 7 bases and J gave up 0 bases, with 4 bases separating them. Germline-derived CDR1 and CDR2 are MNHEY and SVGAGI. The CDR3 sequence is 11 residues long.

CDR3 DNA sequence: TGCAGTGCTAGTACCCTAGCGGGAGCAACCGCCGGGGAGCTGTTTTTT. Protein product: CSASTLAGATAGELFF. The rearrangement uses TRBV20-1 and TRBJ2-2; 10 nucleotides align to TRBD2. The germline V gene has CDR1 DFQATT and CDR2 SNEGSKA (reference sequence). The CDR3 runs 16 residues. Losses at the gene ends were 3 bases for V and 6 bases for J; bases not matched to a gene: 10.

This clone was seen a handful of times. The gene calls are TRBV6-5 and TRBJ2-5; D is unresolved. Germline CDR1 is MNHEY and CDR2 is SVGAGI. V was clipped by 7 bases and J by 5 bases, with 5 bases between them. The CDR3 consists of 10 residues. CDR3 region: CASIGETQYF. CDR3 sequence (DNA): TGTGCCAGCATCGGGGAGACCCAGTACTTC.